The 15 T cell receptor beta chains below were found in one sample sequenced in a study of blood T cells in healthy people across ages. For the second PCR, which ran for 7 to 11 cycles, a sample-barcoded 5' primer and a J-beta primer mix were used. TCRdb re-called the 5' RACE reads with MiXCR, one entry per CDR3 protein. This sample has about 970,000 distinct CDR3 sequences, with roughly half found just once. The sequenced material came from blood. Receptors were obtained from a woman in her sixties or seventies in good health.

V is TRBV29-1 and J is TRBJ2-1; weak D call: TRBD1 (6 bases). The germline V and J ends were trimmed by 4 bases and 6 bases, with 16 bases remaining between them. In germline, CDR1 is SQVTM, CDR2 ANQGSEA. CDR3 length equals 14 residues. The CDR3: CSVGGLQGFNEQFF. For the CDR3, the DNA is TGCAGCGTTGGAGGGCTACAGGGTTTCAATGAGCAGTTCTTC.

This clonotype was detected once. The chain carries TRBV7-2 and TRBJ2-2; TRBD2 matches 14 bases. The germline gives CDR1 SGHTA, CDR2 FQGNSA. The CDR3 extends over 15 amino acids. After removal of 5 bases from V and 10 bases from J, the junction contained 6 bases not matched to a gene. CDR3 DNA sequence: TGTGCCAGCAGCCCGGGACTAGCGGGAGTGGAGGAGCTGTTTTTT. Amino acids: CASSPGLAGVEELFF.

This clonotype was picked up a small number of times. V gene TRBV12-3 or TRBV12-4 combines with J gene TRBJ2-3; D not resolved. This CDR3 has 14 amino acids. V gave up 7 bases and J gave up 0 bases, with 11 bases separating them. DNA of the CDR3: TGTGCCAGCAACCTGAGGAGTAGCACAGATACGCAGTATTTT. Translating it yields CASNLRSSTDTQYF.

This clonotype has a handful of counts. The chain couples TRBV2 to TRBJ2-6; no clear D gene. CDR1 and CDR2 (germline): SNHLY, FYNNEI. This CDR3 contains 14 residues. Trimming left V 7 bases short and J 4 bases short, with 11 bases between. The CDR3 nucleotides read TGTGCCAGCATGGATCCCGGGGGGGCCAACGTCCTGACTTTC. Amino acid sequence: CASMDPGGANVLTF.

The chain carries TRBV24-1 and TRBJ2-1; TRBD1 matches at 9 bases. Per the germline V gene, CDR1 is KGHDR and CDR2 is SFDVKD. The CDR3 has 15 amino acids. Trimming at V came to 3 bases and at J to 6 bases, leaving 5 bases not matched to a gene. CDR3 amino acids: CATSDDGTGCNEQFF. CDR3 DNA: TGTGCCACCAGTGATGATGGGACAGGGTGCAATGAGCAGTTCTTC.

The chain employs TRBV7-9 and TRBJ2-7; D may correspond to TRBD1 or TRBD2 (5 bases each). Trimming took 4 bases from V and 9 from J, leaving 22 bases between them. The length of the CDR3 is 15 residues. Germline CDR1 and CDR2: SEHNR and FQNEAQ (reference sequence). The CDR3 region has the DNA TGTGCCAGCAGCTCGTCCGGGACCGACCTTTTTAGGCAGTACTTC. Its protein is CASSSSGTDLFRQYF.

The chain is built from TRBV7-2 and TRBJ2-1, with D maybe TRBD2 (5 bases). The CDR3 consists of 14 residues. V dropped 6 bases and J dropped 0 bases, with 9 bases sitting between them. The germline V gene has CDR1 SGHTA and CDR2 FQGNSA. The CDR3 sequence is CASSNRGSYNEQFF. CDR3 bases: TGTGCCAGCAGTAACCGGGGCTCCTACAATGAGCAGTTCTTC.

There are a few counts of this clonotype. The chain employs TRBV5-8 and TRBJ2-1, with TRBD1 matching 7 bases. After removal of 5 bases from V and 4 bases from J, the junction contained 12 bases not matched to a gene. Germline values: CDR1 SGHTS, CDR2 YDEGEE. The CDR3 runs 16 residues. The CDR3 DNA sequence: TGTGCCAGCAGGCGCCGCCGACAGGGAACTTACAATGAGCAGTTCTTC. Translation: CASRRRRQGTYNEQFF.

V usage is TRBV5-5 and J usage is TRBJ2-4; 8 nucleotides align to TRBD1. Near its end, the DNA agrees better with TRBJ2-7, so the J call may be wrong. Germline CDR1 and CDR2: SGHKS and YYEKEE (reference sequence). The CDR3 covers 16 residues. The CDR3 is CASSLWVEQGAYEQYF. The CDR3 nucleotides read TGTGCCAGCAGCTTGTGGGTGGAACAGGGGGCCTACGAGCAGTACTTC.

In this sample, this clonotype turned up a few times. In nucleotides, the CDR3 is TGTGCCAGCAGCTTACGGGGAGGCACTAATGAAAAACTGTTTTTT. It is translated as CASSLRGGTNEKLFF. The V gene is TRBV7-2, the J gene TRBJ1-4, with D uncertain. The germline gives CDR1 SGHTA, CDR2 FQGNSA. The V end was cut by 2 bases, the J end by 2 bases, with 9 bases between. This CDR3 has 15 residues.

This clonotype was found a few times. The J gene is TRBJ2-2, the V gene TRBV4-3; unclear D gene. Germline CDR1 and CDR2: LGHNA and YSLEER. The CDR3 has 15 amino acids. V gave up 2 bases and J gave up 3 bases, with 10 bases separating them. In DNA, the CDR3 is TGCGCCAGCAGCCAATCGGTGGGGTACACCGGGGAGCTGTTTTTT. Protein: CASSQSVGYTGELFF.

This chain uses TRBV24-1 with TRBJ1-2; the D gene is possibly TRBD1 (5 bases). The CDR3 totals 14 residues. The germline V gene encodes CDR1 KGHDR and CDR2 SFDVKD. The germline V and J ends were trimmed by 5 bases and 4 bases, with 13 bases remaining between them. CDR3: CATSARGYGYGYTF. The CDR3, as DNA: TGTGCCACCAGTGCGAGGGGATACGGCTATGGCTACACCTTC.

This clonotype was detected a few times. The V and J genes are TRBV15 and TRBJ2-7, with 10 bases fitting TRBD2. V lost 0 bases, J lost 2 bases, and 1 base stayed unmatched. Germline-derived CDR1 and CDR2 are LNHNV and YYDKDF (reference sequence). The length of the CDR3 is 15 residues. CDR3 loop: CATSRELAGAYEQYF. The CDR3 coding sequence is TGTGCCACCAGCAGAGAGCTAGCGGGGGCCTACGAGCAGTACTTC.

This chain links TRBV7-8 with TRBJ2-5; the D gene is possibly TRBD2 (6 bases). The CDR3 length is 15 residues. Germline CDR1 SGHVS, CDR2 FQNEAQ. Trimming stripped 5 bases from V and 5 bases from J, with 18 bases between. CDR3 amino acids: CASSPIRGFGETQYF. In DNA form, the CDR3 reads TGTGCCAGCAGCCCTATACGGGGGTTTGGGGAGACCCAGTACTTC.

This sequence joins TRBV20-1 and TRBJ1-2, with 7 nucleotides matching TRBD1. CDR3 length: 13 amino acids. V trimming: 5 bases; J trimming: 6 bases; junction bases outside the gene matches: 9. The germline V gene encodes CDR1 DFQATT and CDR2 SNEGSKA (reference sequence). CDR3 DNA: TGCAGTGCTTGGACAGGAGGCGTTGATGGCTACACCTTC. Protein product: CSAWTGGVDGYTF.